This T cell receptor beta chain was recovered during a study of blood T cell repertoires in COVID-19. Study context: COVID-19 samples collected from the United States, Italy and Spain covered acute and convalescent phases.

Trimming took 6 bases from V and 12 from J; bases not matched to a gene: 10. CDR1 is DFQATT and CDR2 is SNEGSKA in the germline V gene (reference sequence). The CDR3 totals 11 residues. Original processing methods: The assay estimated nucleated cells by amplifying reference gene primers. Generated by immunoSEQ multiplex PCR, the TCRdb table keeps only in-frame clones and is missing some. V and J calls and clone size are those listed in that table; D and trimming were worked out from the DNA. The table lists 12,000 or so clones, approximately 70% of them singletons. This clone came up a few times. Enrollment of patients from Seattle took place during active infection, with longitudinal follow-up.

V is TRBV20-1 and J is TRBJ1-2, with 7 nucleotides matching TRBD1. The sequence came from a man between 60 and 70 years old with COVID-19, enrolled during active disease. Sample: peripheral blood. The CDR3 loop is CSATIRDRDTF. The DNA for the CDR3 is TGCAGTGCCACGATCCGGGACAGAGACACCTTC.